The 10 T cell receptor beta chains below were found in one sample sequenced in a study of T-cell reconstitution after alpha-beta-depleted transplantation in children. A library of TCRbeta sequences, prepared with unique molecular identifiers, was generated. In TCRdb, the PCR reads were re-called with MiXCR into one record per CDR3 protein. The data show around 200,000 distinct CDR3 sequences, with around a sixth seen just once and around 45% held by the top ten. This specimen was PBMCs, mostly from graft donor cells, taken 360 days after TCRalphabeta/CD19-depleted stem cell transplant. These receptors were taken from a male patient between 2 and 15 years old who had a stem cell transplant for acute lymphoblastic leukemia, so the T cells may come from the graft donor.

V usage is TRBV7-9 and J usage is TRBJ2-5, with D possibly matching TRBD1 (6 bases). Trimming cost V 4 bases and J 5 bases, with 14 bases left between them. The CDR3 is 14 amino acids. Germline V CDR1 and CDR2: SEHNR, FQNEAQ (reference sequence). CDR3 bases: TGTGCCAGCAGCTCCCCCAAGGGGGTTGAGACCCAGTACTTC. Translation gives CASSSPKGVETQYF. Combining the CDR3 with reference TRBV7-9 and TRBJ2-5 gives the whole variable domain DTGVSQNPRHKITKRGQNVTFRCDPISEHNRLYWYRQTLGQGPEFLTYFQNEAQLEKSRLLSDRFSAERPKGSFSTLEIQRTEQGDSAMYLCASSSPKGVETQYFGPGTRLLVL.

This clonotype was seen a few times. V gene TRBV20-1 combines with J gene TRBJ2-3; 7 nucleotides align to TRBD2. CDR3 length equals 13 residues. The germline CDR1 and CDR2 sequences are DFQATT and SNEGSKA (reference sequence). The ends lost 0 bases at V and 10 bases at J; junction bases unmatched: 7. DNA for the CDR3: TGCAGTGCTAGAGATCCCCCTAGCGGCGCGCAGTATTTT. As protein: CSARDPPSGAQYF.

The rearrangement joins TRBV28 to TRBJ2-1, with 9 bases matching TRBD2. V lost 5 bases and J lost 5; bases outside the gene matches: 10. This CDR3 spans 16 amino acids. Germline V gives CDR1 MDHEN, CDR2 SYDVKM. The CDR3 reads CASSTWQGGGDNEQFF. The CDR3 coding sequence is TGTGCCAGCAGTACCTGGCAGGGCGGGGGGGACAATGAGCAGTTCTTC.

This clonotype was counted a few times. The V and J genes are TRBV5-6 and TRBJ2-1; 9 nucleotides align to TRBD2. J was trimmed by 2 bases and V by 5 bases; bases with no gene match: 5. The length of the CDR3 is 15 residues. Germline V lookup: CDR1 SGHDT, CDR2 YYEEEE. The CDR3 sequence: CASRFSGGPYNEQFF. The DNA for the CDR3 is TGTGCCAGCAGGTTTAGCGGGGGCCCCTACAATGAGCAGTTCTTC.

A few counts support this clonotype. The rearrangement links TRBV5-1 to TRBJ2-5, with D possibly matching TRBD2 (6 bases). This CDR3 comprises 13 residues. The germline V gene has CDR1 SGHRS and CDR2 YFSETQ. V lost 4 bases and J 1 base, leaving 8 bases between the germline ends. The CDR3 sequence: CASSPEGQETQYF. In DNA, the CDR3 is TGCGCCAGCAGCCCGGAGGGCCAAGAGACCCAGTACTTC.

This clonotype has a handful of counts. The V and J genes are TRBV7-9 and TRBJ1-6; 9 bases map to TRBD1. Germline-derived CDR1 and CDR2 are SEHNR and FQNEAQ (reference sequence). The ends lost 5 bases at V and 8 bases at J; junction bases unmatched: 4. The CDR3 spans 14 residues. CDR3 DNA: TGTGCCAGCAGCGTGGGACAGGGAGATTCACCCCTCCACTTT. It codes for CASSVGQGDSPLHF.

The chain couples TRBV7-2 to TRBJ2-5, with D unresolved. Germline lookup yields CDR1 SGHTA and CDR2 FQGNSA. The V end lost 5 bases, the J end lost 1 base, and 8 bases lay between the germline ends. The CDR3 runs 13 residues. In nucleotides, the CDR3 is TGTGCCAGCAGCGCCCGGGTCCAAGAGACCCAGTACTTC. Protein sequence: CASSARVQETQYF.

This clonotype was detected a few times. The genes are TRBV4-3 and TRBJ2-2; 12 nucleotides match TRBD2. The germline V gene encodes CDR1 LGHNA and CDR2 YSLEER. Losses at the gene ends were 5 bases for V and 7 bases for J; bases not matched to a gene: 8. The CDR3 has 16 amino acids. For the CDR3, the DNA is TGCGCCAGCAGCAAAGCCGCTAGCGGGGGGGACGGGGAGCTGTTTTTT. Encoded protein: CASSKAASGGDGELFF.

The rearrangement links TRBV5-1 to TRBJ2-5; no reliable D call. CDR1 is SGHRS and CDR2 is YFSETQ in the germline V gene. V was trimmed by 0 bases and J by 2 bases, leaving 11 bases between them. The CDR3 is 15 amino acids. In DNA form, the CDR3 reads TGCGCCAGCAGCTTGGCCCCGACAATTCAAGAGACCCAGTACTTC. Amino acid sequence: CASSLAPTIQETQYF.

CDR3 sequence reads: CASISPLRPRGEQFF. CDR3 nucleotides: TGTGCCAGCATCTCACCCCTAAGGCCCAGGGGTGAGCAGTTCTTC. This chain connects TRBV6-2 or TRBV6-3 to TRBJ2-1; possible D gene TRBD1, 6 bases. V lost 7 bases and J 9 bases, leaving 22 bases between the germline ends. CDR3 length: 15 residues. Germline V CDR1 and CDR2: MNHEY, SVGEGT.